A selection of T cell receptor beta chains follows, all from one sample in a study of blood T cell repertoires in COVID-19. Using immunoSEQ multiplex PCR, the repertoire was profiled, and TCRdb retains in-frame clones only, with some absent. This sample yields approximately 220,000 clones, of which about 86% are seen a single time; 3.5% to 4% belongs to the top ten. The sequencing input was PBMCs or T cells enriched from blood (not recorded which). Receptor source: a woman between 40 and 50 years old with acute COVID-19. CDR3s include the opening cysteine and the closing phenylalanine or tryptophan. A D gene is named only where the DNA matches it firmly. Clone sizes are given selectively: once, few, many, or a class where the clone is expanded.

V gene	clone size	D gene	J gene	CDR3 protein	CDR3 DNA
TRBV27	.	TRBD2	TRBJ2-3	CASGRSGIPRDTQYF	TGTGCCAGCGGACGAAGCGGGATCCCTCGAGATACGCAGTATTTT
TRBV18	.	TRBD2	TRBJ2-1	CASSVLAGPFHEQFF	TGTGCCAGCTCAGTTCTAGCGGGACCCTTCCATGAGCAGTTCTTC
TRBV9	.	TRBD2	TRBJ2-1	CASSDPGGRAAIYNEQFF	TGTGCCAGCAGCGATCCTGGGGGGAGGGCCGCTATTTATAATGAGCAGTTCTTC
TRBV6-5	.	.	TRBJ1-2	CASSYGAGPGYGYTF	TGTGCCAGCAGTTACGGCGCGGGGCCGGGCTATGGCTACACCTTC
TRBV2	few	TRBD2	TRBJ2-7	CASSLLAGGRDEQYF	TGTGCCAGCAGTCTCCTAGCGGGAGGTCGAGACGAGCAGTACTTC
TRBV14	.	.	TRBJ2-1	CASSQGTPPQFF	TGTGCCAGCAGCCAAGGAACTCCGCCGCAGTTCTTC
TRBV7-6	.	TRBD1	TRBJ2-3	CASSLAKGANTDTQYF	TGTGCCAGCAGCTTAGCTAAGGGGGCGAACACAGATACGCAGTATTTT
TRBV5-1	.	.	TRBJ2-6	CASSLAPRGTLANVLTF	TGCGCCAGCAGCTTAGCCCCACGAGGAACCTTGGCCAACGTCCTGACTTTC
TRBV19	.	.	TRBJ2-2	CASSIGDFYIGELFF	TGTGCCAGTAGTATAGGGGACTTTTACATCGGGGAGCTGTTTTTT
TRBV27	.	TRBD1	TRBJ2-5	CASSSGTGVQETQYF	TGTGCCAGCAGCTCCGGGACAGGGGTCCAAGAGACCCAGTACTTC
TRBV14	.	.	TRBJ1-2	CASSQGSGSYGYTF	TGTGCCAGCAGCCAAGGTTCAGGGTCCTATGGCTACACCTTC
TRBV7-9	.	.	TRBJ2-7	CASSPSGGPTYEQYF	TGTGCCAGCAGCCCTTCAGGGGGGCCTACCTACGAGCAGTACTTC
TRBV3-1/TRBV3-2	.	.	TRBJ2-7	CASSQESGPSYEQYF	TGTGCCAGCAGCCAAGAAAGCGGACCCTCCTACGAGCAGTACTTC
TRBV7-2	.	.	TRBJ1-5	CASSFYSGADSNQPQHF	TGTGCCAGCAGCTTTTATTCAGGGGCGGATAGCAATCAGCCCCAGCATTTT
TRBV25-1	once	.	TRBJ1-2	CASSDPSGAGDYGYTF	TGTGCCAGCAGTGACCCATCAGGGGCCGGTGACTATGGCTACACCTTC
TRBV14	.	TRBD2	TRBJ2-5	CASSLSLGGRLETQYF	TGTGCCAGCAGCCTTAGCCTCGGCGGGAGGCTAGAGACCCAGTACTTC
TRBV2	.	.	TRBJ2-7	CASSYLTAGSYEQYF	TGTGCCAGCAGCTACTTAACGGCGGGGTCCTACGAGCAGTACTTC
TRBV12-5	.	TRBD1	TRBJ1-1	CASGLGQGSNTEAFF	TGTGCTAGTGGTTTGGGACAGGGTAGCAACACTGAAGCTTTCTTT
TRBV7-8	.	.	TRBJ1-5	CASSLAEYSNQPQHF	TGTGCCAGCAGCTTAGCGGAGTATAGCAATCAGCCCCAGCATTTT
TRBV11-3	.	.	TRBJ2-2	CASSLRGDWELFF	TGTGCCAGCAGCTTGCGAGGGGACTGGGAGCTGTTTTTT
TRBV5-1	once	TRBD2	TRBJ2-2	CASKVLAGPNTGELFF	TGCGCCAGCAAAGTACTAGCGGGACCGAACACCGGGGAGCTGTTTTTT
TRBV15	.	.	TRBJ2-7	CATSRDSARGDYEQYF	TGTGCCACCAGCAGAGATTCGGCCAGGGGAGACTACGAGCAGTACTTC
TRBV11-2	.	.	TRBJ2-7	CASSLGQVTYEQYF	TGTGCCAGCAGCTTAGGGCAGGTAACCTACGAGCAGTACTTC
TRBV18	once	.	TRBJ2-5	CASSQGMETQYF	TGTGCCAGCTCACAGGGGATGGAGACCCAGTACTTC
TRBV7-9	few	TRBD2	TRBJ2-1	CASSLSSGGYNEQFF	TGTGCCAGCAGCCTCTCTAGCGGAGGGTACAATGAGCAGTTCTTC
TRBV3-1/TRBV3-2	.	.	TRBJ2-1	CASSPATQRGRGEQFF	TGTGCCAGCAGCCCCGCCACGCAGCGGGGTAGGGGGGAGCAGTTCTTC
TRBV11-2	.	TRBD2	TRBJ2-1	CASTRTSGPYNEQFF	TGTGCCAGCACCCGGACTAGCGGGCCCTACAATGAGCAGTTCTTC
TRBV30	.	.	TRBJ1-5	CAWTPKVGGNQPQHF	TGTGCCTGGACCCCCAAGGTAGGGGGCAATCAGCCCCAGCATTTT
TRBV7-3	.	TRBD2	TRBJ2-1	CASSLGVAGGEQFF	TGTGCCAGCAGCCTGGGGGTAGCGGGAGGTGAGCAGTTCTTC
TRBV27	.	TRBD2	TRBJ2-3	CASSPLPSGATQYF	TGTGCCAGCAGTCCTTTGCCTAGCGGGGCTACGCAGTATTTT
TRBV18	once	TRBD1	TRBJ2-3	CASSLPPGTETQYF	TGTGCCAGCTCACTTCCTCCCGGGACAGAAACGCAGTATTTT
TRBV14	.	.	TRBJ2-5	CASSQAVIQETQYF	TGTGCCAGCAGCCAGGCAGTTATCCAAGAGACCCAGTACTTC
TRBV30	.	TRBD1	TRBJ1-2	CAWSLDRAYGYTF	TGTGCCTGGAGTTTGGACAGGGCCTATGGCTACACCTTC
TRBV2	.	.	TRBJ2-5	CASGGRETQYF	TGTGCCAGCGGAGGGCGGGAGACCCAGTACTTC
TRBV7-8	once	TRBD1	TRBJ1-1	CASSLALTGITEAFF	TGTGCCAGCAGCTTAGCCCTGACAGGGATCACTGAAGCTTTCTTT
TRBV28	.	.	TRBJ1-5	CASRSAVQPQHF	TGTGCCAGCAGGTCAGCGGTTCAGCCCCAGCATTTT
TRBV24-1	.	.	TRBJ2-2	CATRGQTGELFF	TGTGCCACCCGAGGTCAGACCGGGGAGCTGTTTTTT
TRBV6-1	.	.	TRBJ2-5	CASSEHGGLGTQYF	TGTGCCAGCAGTGAACATGGCGGCCTAGGGACCCAGTACTTC
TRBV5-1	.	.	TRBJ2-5	CASSLGHDQETQYF	TGCGCCAGCAGCTTGGGACACGACCAAGAGACCCAGTACTTC
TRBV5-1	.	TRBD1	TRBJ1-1	CASSSGTGTGNTEAFF	TGCGCCAGCAGCTCGGGTACCGGGACAGGCAACACTGAAGCTTTCTTT
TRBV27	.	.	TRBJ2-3	CATYSGTSPVTTQYF	TGTGCCACTTATTCCGGGACTTCTCCTGTCACTACGCAGTATTTT